This note documents a single TCR beta chain sequence. Measured with immunoSEQ multiplex PCR; TCRdb has only the in-frame clones, and not every one. This table has roughly 130,000 clones, roughly 91% appearing once. The sample originates from a study of radiation and T cells in renal cell carcinoma. About the study: Nephrectomy followed 15 Gy stereotactic body radiation by 4 weeks.

Sample time point: blood 2 weeks post-SBRT. As to treatment: 15 Gy SBRT to primary tumor, nephrectomy 4 weeks later. After SBRT, blood was collected at 2 and 4 weeks, plus baseline. V lost 2 bases, J lost 4 bases, and 17 bases lay in between. The CDR3 length is 16 residues. Germline V gives CDR1 LGHNT, CDR2 FRNRAP. The material was blood, obtained from a patient whose treatment included radiotherapy and nephrectomy. This TCR was recovered from a woman in her 70s with renal cell carcinoma. V usage is TRBV12-5 and J usage is TRBJ1-1; a weak D match, TRBD1 (5 bases). The CDR3 sequence: CASGLRQPRGGTEAFF. CDR3 sequence (DNA): TGTGCTAGTGGTTTGCGACAACCTCGCGGGGGCACTGAAGCTTTCTTT.